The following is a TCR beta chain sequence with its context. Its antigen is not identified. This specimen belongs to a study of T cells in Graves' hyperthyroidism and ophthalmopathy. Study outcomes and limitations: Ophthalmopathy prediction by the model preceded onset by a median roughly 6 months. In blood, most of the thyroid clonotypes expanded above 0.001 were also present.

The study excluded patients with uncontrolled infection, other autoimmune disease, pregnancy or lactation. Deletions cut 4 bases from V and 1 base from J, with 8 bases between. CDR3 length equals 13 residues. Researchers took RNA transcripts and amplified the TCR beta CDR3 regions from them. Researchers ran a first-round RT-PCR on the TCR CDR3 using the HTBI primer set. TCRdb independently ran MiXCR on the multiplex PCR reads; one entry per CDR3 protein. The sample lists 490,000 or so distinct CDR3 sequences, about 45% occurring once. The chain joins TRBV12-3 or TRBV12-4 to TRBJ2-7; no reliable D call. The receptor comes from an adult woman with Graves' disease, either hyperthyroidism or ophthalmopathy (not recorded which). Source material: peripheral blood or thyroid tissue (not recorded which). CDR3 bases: TGTGCCAGCAGTTACGGGCAGTCCTACGAGCAGTACTTC. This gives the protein CASSYGQSYEQYF.